The source of this T cell receptor beta chain is a study of T cell therapy after organ transplantation (dated by TCRdb to about 2019). Looking at the study overall: The therapy products consisted of autologous CMV-specific T cells grown in vitro for 2 to 3 weeks using a peptide pool of 30 HLA class I and II CMV epitopes. Up to 6 T cell doses were administered to patients every 2 weeks, and patients were monitored for roughly 28 weeks after therapy was completed. Of the ten or so patients, eight were classified as clinical responders and two as nonresponders. A median of 1.92 x 10^8 CMV-specific T cells was administered to patients across 2 to 6 intravenous infusions. Blood samples for the short-term post-therapy time point were collected 4 to 8 weeks after therapy was completed. A follow-up TRBV repertoire analysis was performed on an open-label phase I trial of autologous CMV-specific adoptive T cell therapy in solid-organ transplant recipients. Long-term post-therapy samples were obtainable from only about 75% of the 10 patients. Results and caveats for the whole study, not just this receptor: The small cohort prevented assessing confounders such as concurrent antirejection and antiviral medications. Marked pretherapy clonal expansions with minimal repertoire change after therapy were observed in nonresponders. Post-therapy reconstitution appeared to include both transferred clonotypes and endogenous clonotypes not detected in the therapy products. The small number of expansions detected in nonresponders may be due to reduced sample coverage caused by poor CD8+ T cell yield. The fold change in CD8 clonality after therapy was inversely correlated with pretherapy clonality, which suggests that less biased repertoires were more open to remodeling.

Interpreted using the paper, the time point label stands for: 4-8 weeks after completion of therapy. Solid-organ transplant recipients with drug-resistant/recurrent cytomegalovirus were included as patients. Ten to eleven trial participants were selected for repertoire analysis based on availability of post-therapy peripheral blood mononuclear cells. A BD FACSAria III was used to sort viable CD3+CD8+CD4- lymphocytes from PBMCs. The Qiagen DNeasy Kit was used to extract genomic DNA from the sorted cells. This clone is medium-sized (0.01 to 0.1%) in terms of sample share. Its antigen target is currently unknown. Nothing much larger sits one base from this clone, and base qualities are not available. TRB CDR3 regions were amplified from genomic DNA with the immunoSEQ two-step, bias-controlled multiplex PCR assay. An Illumina NextSeq 500 was used to sequence the CDR3 libraries. The paper's data handling went like this. The immunoSEQ Analyzer platform was used for initial alignment and bioinformatics, including bias normalization against synthetic CDR3 analogs. V, D and J gene annotation followed the IMGT database definitions. VDJtools version 1.1.10 and the R package tcR version 2.2.1.11 were used with default settings for further TRBV analyses. GLIPH analysis was performed with version 1.0 using default settings. To test for significant clonotype frequency changes in CDR3 sequences with at least 5 reads, a 2-sided binomial test with Benjamini-Hochberg correction (alpha = 0.01) was used. Here the immuneACCESS table is served through TCRdb, limited to in-frame sequences with V and J called. Missing clones are a known gap in these copies; in checked studies unresolved V genes cover under half, and the rest lacks a known reason. That table furnishes V, J and clone size, whereas the DNA furnished D and trimming. Counted in this sample were about 6,000 clones; less than 80% of them appeared once. The ten largest clones take up about 30% of the sample.

A distance of 4 bases separates the germline ends of V and J, which lose 1 base and 4 bases respectively. The cysteine opens and the phenylalanine closes a CDR3 of 12 amino acids. The CDR3 DNA has 36 bases and is translated from base 1. The germline V gene specifies SGHVS as CDR1 and FQNEAQ as CDR2. The sequencing used CD8+ T cells from blood, collected after autologous CMV-specific T cell therapy. The rearrangement joined TRBV7-8 to TRBJ1-2, with the D segment identity uncertain. This clonotype was sampled from a human patient who had received a solid organ transplant and had CMV disease. After a transplant, not all T cells may be the patient's own; some may come from the graft donor. The CDR3 loop reads CASSLGGYGYTF. The DNA sequence is as follows: TGTGCCAGCAGCTTAGGGGGCTATGGCTACACCTTC. Here the CDR3 is joined to the reference TRBV7-8 and TRBJ1-2 genes, and the full variable domain is: GAGVSQSPRYKVAKRGQDVALRCDPISGHVSLFWYQQALGQGPEFLTYFQNEAQLDKSGLPSDRFFAERPEGSVSTLKIQRTQQEDSAVYLCASSLGGYGYTFGSGTRLTVV.